The 9 T cell receptor beta chains given below trace back to one sample, sequenced in a study of T cell repertoires in cytomegalovirus infection. MiXCR was run by TCRdb on the reads, yielding one entry per CDR3 protein. The sample has 150,000 to 200,000 distinct CDR3 sequences, nearly 9.5% seen once; the top ten hold about 4.6%. Material for sequencing was PBMCs. These receptors were collected from a human donor in good health (CMV status not recorded). Some clones in this sample may be carry-over from other donors' samples.

The V and J genes are TRBV2 and TRBJ2-2, with 10 bases that match TRBD2. Germline-derived CDR1 and CDR2 are SNHLY and FYNNEI. V shed 7 bases, J shed 4 bases, and the junction held 12 bases outside the gene matches. This CDR3 comprises 17 residues. The CDR3 protein is CASNTQSGGAFTGELFF. CDR3 nucleotide sequence: TGTGCCAGCAATACTCAGAGCGGGGGGGCCTTCACCGGGGAGCTGTTTTTT. The full variable domain, completed using reference TRBV2 and TRBJ2-2, is EPEVTQTPSHQVTQMGQEVILRCVPISNHLYFYWYRQILGQKVEFLVSFYNNEISEKSEIFDDQFSVERPDGSNFTLKIRSTKLEDSAMYFCASNTQSGGAFTGELFFGEGSRLTVL.

This clonotype was recorded many times. The V and J genes are TRBV7-2 and TRBJ2-7; D remains ambiguous. The CDR3 has 12 amino acids. Trimming took 2 bases from V and 2 from J, leaving 4 bases between them. CDR1 is SGHTA, CDR2 FQGNSA, per germline. The CDR3 reads CASSLPTYEQYF. CDR3 DNA sequence: TGTGCCAGCAGCTTACCGACCTACGAGCAGTACTTC.

This clonotype was found many times. The rearrangement uses TRBV6-1 and TRBJ1-1, with D perhaps matching TRBD1 (6 bases). Looked up from germline, CDR1 is MNHNS and CDR2 is SASEGT. This CDR3 contains 16 residues. Trimming pared 0 bases from V and 4 bases from J, leaving 15 bases between. For the CDR3, the DNA is TGTGCCAGCAGTGAAGCCCTGACAGGTCTGGGCACTGAAGCTTTCTTT. This sequence encodes CASSEALTGLGTEAFF.

The genes are TRBV5-1 and TRBJ2-7, with TRBD1 identical over 7 bases. CDR1 and CDR2 (germline): SGHRS, YFSETQ. Losses at the gene ends were 1 base for V and 2 bases for J; bases not matched to a gene: 6. The CDR3 length is 15 residues. CDR3 residues: CASSLLGTAAYEQYF. CDR3 DNA sequence: TGCGCCAGCAGCTTGTTAGGGACAGCCGCCTACGAGCAGTACTTC.

A few counts support this clonotype. The chain uses TRBV24-1 and TRBJ2-5, with a possible D match to TRBD2 (6 bases). This CDR3 comprises 17 residues. With 1 base removed from V and 5 bases from J, the gap between germline ends came to 19 bases. Germline V gives CDR1 KGHDR, CDR2 SFDVKD. The CDR3, as DNA: TGTGCCACCAGTGATTTCAAGACCGGGACCGGGGGTGAGACCCAGTACTTC. It specifies CATSDFKTGTGGETQYF.

Ten or more counts support this clonotype. The CDR3 loop is CASSLAGGQPNEKLFF. CDR3 sequence (DNA): TGTGCCAGCAGCTTAGCAGGAGGACAACCGAATGAAAAACTGTTTTTT. The genes are TRBV11-2 and TRBJ1-4; tentative D call: TRBD1 (5 bases). CDR3 length: 16 amino acids. Trimming took 1 base from V and 5 from J, leaving 14 bases between them. The germline CDR1 and CDR2 sequences are SGHAT and FQNNGV.

This clonotype was recorded at least ten times. The J gene is TRBJ2-5, the V gene TRBV4-2; TRBD1 matches 8 bases. CDR1 and CDR2 from the germline V gene are LGHNA and YNFKEQ. Losses at the gene ends were 3 bases for V and 3 bases for J; bases not matched to a gene: 15. The CDR3 is 18 residues long. This CDR3 reads CASSQDLRGRPDEETQYF. In DNA form, the CDR3 reads TGTGCCAGCAGCCAGGACCTCAGGGGGCGCCCCGATGAAGAGACCCAGTACTTC.

The rearrangement links TRBV7-2 to TRBJ2-3, with D possibly TRBD2 on 6 matching bases. Germline V gene lookup returns CDR1 SGHTA and CDR2 FQGNSA. V lost 5 bases and J 5 bases, leaving 17 bases between the germline ends. This CDR3 region has 15 residues. The CDR3 bases are TGTGCCAGCAGCCCAGTCCAAAGGAGGGGAGATACGCAGTATTTT. It is translated as CASSPVQRRGDTQYF.

This clonotype was recorded at least ten times. V gene TRBV27 combines with J gene TRBJ2-1; the match to TRBD2 covers 13 bases. The germline gives CDR1 MNHEY, CDR2 SMNVEV (reference sequence). The CDR3 totals 16 residues. The ends lost 7 bases at V and 1 base at J; junction bases unmatched: 4. Here the CDR3 DNA reads TGTGCCAGCAATCAACTAGCGGGAGGGTCCTACAATGAGCAGTTCTTC. Residues: CASNQLAGGSYNEQFF.